This T cell receptor (beta chain) comes out of a study of cytomegalovirus exposure and HLA in healthy donors (dated by TCRdb to 2015 to 2018). Broadly, across the study: The 650 to 750 repertoires of the first cohort and the roughly 120 validation repertoires were produced on the same platform, according to a later analysis. The study combined high-throughput TCR immunosequencing, statistical association of individual TCRs with disease status, and machine learning to predict cytomegalovirus infection status. In addition to the first cohort of approximately 670 subjects, a separate validation cohort of approximately 130 different subjects was used. The study aimed to test whether signatures of past pathogen exposure could be identified by cataloging public T cell receptors. What the work shows at the level of the full study, not this receptor alone: The classifier was reported to diagnose cytomegalovirus status with high specificity and sensitivity in both the original and validation cohorts. In a later analysis, TCRs clustered in the first cohort were found to also tend to co-occur in the roughly 130 validation repertoires, with approximately 93% of cluster scores above 0. The study gave a list of more than 150 TCR beta chains associated with cytomegalovirus. Across donors, most TCR sequences were observed very rarely, whereas some public TCRs were present in many individuals. The validation cohort had no HLA typing available for a later analysis, so co-occurrence within that cohort was assessed over all 120 or so repertoires. In vitro tests confirmed that a few of the cytomegalovirus-associated TCR beta chains recognize cytomegalovirus antigens. The authors suggested that the approach could potentially be extended to other disease states and immunological phenotypes.

Trimming costs V 3 bases and J 6 bases, and their ends lie 17 bases apart. Reading the germline V gene gives CDR1 MGHRA and CDR2 YSYEKL. Including the terminal cysteine and phenylalanine, the CDR3 comprises 16 residues. Only the CDR3 DNA stays, 48 bases, in frame from base 1. For this clone: Which antigen it targets is not known. It has no much larger one-base neighbor in the sample; base qualities were not kept.

Library preparation employed the immunoSEQ multiplex PCR assay. The authors processed their data as follows. To diagnose cytomegalovirus status from the catalog of TCR beta chain sequences, a statistical classification framework was built. The immuneACCESS repertoire file appears here via TCRdb, limited to in-frame rearrangements. These files lack a portion of the clones; in checked studies, under half of the deficit traces to unresolved V genes, and the cause of the others is not known. The V and J calls and clone size are taken from that table; D and trimming were inferred from the DNA. This sample is represented by 120,000 to 150,000 clones; about 87% of them were singletons. The ten largest clones add up to less than 5.5% of the sample. The donors belonged to the validation cohort of about 120 subjects, which was separate from the roughly 670-subject first cohort.

The rearranged segments are TRBV4-1 and TRBJ2-2, and the D gene may be TRBD2, 6 bases matching. This sequence was found in a man between 18 and 35 years old in good health and CMV-seropositive. The sequenced sample was PBMCs. The CDR3 corresponds to CASSQRGAGFAGELFF. The nucleotide sequence reads TGCGCCAGCAGCCAGCGTGGGGCGGGATTTGCCGGGGAGCTGTTTTTT.